The T cell receptor (beta chain) described here comes from a study of cytomegalovirus exposure and HLA in healthy donors. In the PCR, 60 Vbeta and 13 Jbeta primers were used. Sequencing used immunoSEQ multiplex PCR; TCRdb keeps in-frame clones, though not all of them. This sample contains about 79,000 clones. Germline lookup yields CDR1 SGHTA and CDR2 FQGNSA. V was shortened by 3 bases and J by 5 bases, with 11 bases between the two germline ends. This CDR3 comprises 14 residues. Study outcomes and limitations: Later on, analysis showed that most CMV-associated TCR beta chains appeared to be HLA-restricted. When the data were analyzed later, several of the most significant clusters appeared to be linked to common viral pathogens.

Turning to this clone: Antigen specificity is unknown.

Material for sequencing was PBMCs. This chain joins TRBV7-2 and TRBJ2-1; D perhaps matches TRBD2 (6 bases). The sequence came from a man aged 30 to 45 in good health and CMV-seronegative. The CDR3 spells CASSLFSGNNEQFF. The CDR3 DNA follows: TGTGCCAGCAGCTTGTTTAGCGGAAACAATGAGCAGTTCTTC.